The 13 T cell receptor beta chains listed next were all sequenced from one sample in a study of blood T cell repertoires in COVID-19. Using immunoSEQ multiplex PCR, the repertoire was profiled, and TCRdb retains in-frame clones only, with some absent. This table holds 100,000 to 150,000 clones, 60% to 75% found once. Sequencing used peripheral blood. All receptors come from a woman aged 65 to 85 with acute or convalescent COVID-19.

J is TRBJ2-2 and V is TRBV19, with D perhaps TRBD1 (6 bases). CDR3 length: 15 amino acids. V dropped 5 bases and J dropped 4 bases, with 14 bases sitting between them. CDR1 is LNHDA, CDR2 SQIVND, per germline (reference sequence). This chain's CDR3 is CASSLQQGSTGELFF. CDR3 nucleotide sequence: TGTGCCAGTAGTCTACAACAGGGAAGCACCGGGGAGCTGTTTTTT.

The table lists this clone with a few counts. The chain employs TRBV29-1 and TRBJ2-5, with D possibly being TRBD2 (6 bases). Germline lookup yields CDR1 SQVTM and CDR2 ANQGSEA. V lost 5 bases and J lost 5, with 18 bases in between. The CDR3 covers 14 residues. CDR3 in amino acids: CSVRNRRAGETQYF. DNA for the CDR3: TGCAGCGTTAGGAATCGACGGGCGGGGGAGACCCAGTACTTC.

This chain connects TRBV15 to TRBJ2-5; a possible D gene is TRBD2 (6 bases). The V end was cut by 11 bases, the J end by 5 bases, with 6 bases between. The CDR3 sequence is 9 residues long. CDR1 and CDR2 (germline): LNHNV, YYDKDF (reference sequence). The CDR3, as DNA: TGTGCCGCGGGGGAGACCCAGTACTTC. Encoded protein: CAAGETQYF.

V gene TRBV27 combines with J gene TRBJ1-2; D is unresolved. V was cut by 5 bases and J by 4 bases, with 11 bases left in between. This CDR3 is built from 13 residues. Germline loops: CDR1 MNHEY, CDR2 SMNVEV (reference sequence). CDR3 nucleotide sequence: TGTGCCAGCAGTCCCCAACGAGGCTATGGCTACACCTTC. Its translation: CASSPQRGYGYTF.

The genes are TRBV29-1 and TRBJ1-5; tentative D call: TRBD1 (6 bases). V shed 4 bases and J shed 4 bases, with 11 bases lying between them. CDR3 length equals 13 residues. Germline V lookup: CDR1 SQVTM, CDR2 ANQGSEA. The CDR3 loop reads CSVGDTPNQPQHF. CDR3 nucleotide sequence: TGCAGCGTTGGGGACACTCCTAATCAGCCCCAGCATTTT.

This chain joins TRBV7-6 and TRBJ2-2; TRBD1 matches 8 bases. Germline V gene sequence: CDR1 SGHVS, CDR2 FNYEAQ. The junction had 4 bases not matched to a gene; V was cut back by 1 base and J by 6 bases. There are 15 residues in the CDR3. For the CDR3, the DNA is TGTGCCAGCAGCTTAGGGACAGGGTCATCCGGGGAGCTGTTTTTT. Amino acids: CASSLGTGSSGELFF.

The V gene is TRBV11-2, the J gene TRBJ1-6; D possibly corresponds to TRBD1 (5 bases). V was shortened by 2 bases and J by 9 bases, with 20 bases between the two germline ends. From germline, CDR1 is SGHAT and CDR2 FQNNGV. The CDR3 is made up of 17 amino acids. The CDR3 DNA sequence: TGTGCCAGCAGCTTAAACGGGGGAGGGCAGGGAGGTTCACCCCTCCACTTT. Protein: CASSLNGGGQGGSPLHF.

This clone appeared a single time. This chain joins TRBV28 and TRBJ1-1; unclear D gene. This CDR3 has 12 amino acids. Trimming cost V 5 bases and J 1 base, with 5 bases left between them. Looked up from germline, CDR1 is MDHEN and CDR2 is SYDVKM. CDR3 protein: CASSPGNTEAFF. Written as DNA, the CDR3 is TGTGCCAGCAGTCCCGGGAACACTGAAGCTTTCTTT. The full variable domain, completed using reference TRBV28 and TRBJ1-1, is DVKVTQSSRYLVKRTGEKVFLECVQDMDHENMFWYRQDPGLGLRLIYFSYDVKMKEKGDIPEGYSVSREKKERFSLILESASTNQTSMYLCASSPGNTEAFFGQGTRLTVV.

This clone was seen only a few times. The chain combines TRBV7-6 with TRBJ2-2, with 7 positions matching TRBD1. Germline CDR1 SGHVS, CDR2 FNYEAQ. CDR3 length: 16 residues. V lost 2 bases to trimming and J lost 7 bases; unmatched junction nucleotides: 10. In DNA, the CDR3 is TGTGCCAGCAGCTTAAATGGCAGGGGGTCGGTCGGGGAGCTGTTTTTT. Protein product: CASSLNGRGSVGELFF.

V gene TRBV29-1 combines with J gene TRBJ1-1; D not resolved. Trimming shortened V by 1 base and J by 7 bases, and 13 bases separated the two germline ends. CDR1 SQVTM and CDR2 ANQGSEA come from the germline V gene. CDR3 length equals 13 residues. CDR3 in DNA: TGCAGCGTTGAAGGGGCAGGCCCGAATGAAGCTTTCTTT. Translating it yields CSVEGAGPNEAFF.

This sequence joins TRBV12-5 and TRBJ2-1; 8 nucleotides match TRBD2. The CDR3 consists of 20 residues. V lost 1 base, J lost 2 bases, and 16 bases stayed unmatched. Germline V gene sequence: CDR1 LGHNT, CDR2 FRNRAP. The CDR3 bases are TGTGCTAGTGGTTTGGCTACCCGGTGGAGCGGGGGACCTACCTACAATGAGCAGTTCTTC. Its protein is CASGLATRWSGGPTYNEQFF. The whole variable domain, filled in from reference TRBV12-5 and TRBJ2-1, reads DARVTQTPRHKVTEMGQEVTMRCQPILGHNTVFWYRQTMMQGLELLAYFRNRAPLDDSGMPKDRFSAEMPDATLATLKIQPSEPRDSAVYFCASGLATRWSGGPTYNEQFFGPGTRLTVL.

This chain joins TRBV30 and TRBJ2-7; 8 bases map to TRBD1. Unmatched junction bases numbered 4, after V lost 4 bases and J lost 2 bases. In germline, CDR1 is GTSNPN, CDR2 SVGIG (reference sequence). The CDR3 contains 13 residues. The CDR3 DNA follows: TGTGCCTGGAACCAGGGGGCCCCCTACGAGCAGTACTTC. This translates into CAWNQGAPYEQYF.

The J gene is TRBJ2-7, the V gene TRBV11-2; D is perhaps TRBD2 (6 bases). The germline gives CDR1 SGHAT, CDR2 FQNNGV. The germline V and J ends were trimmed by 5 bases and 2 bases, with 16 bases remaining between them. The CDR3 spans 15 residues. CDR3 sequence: CASSPDRDWTYEQYF. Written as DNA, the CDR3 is TGTGCCAGCAGCCCAGACCGGGACTGGACCTACGAGCAGTACTTC.